This T cell receptor beta chain derives from a study of cytomegalovirus exposure and HLA in healthy donors. The CDR3 has 15 amino acids. V gave up 0 bases and J gave up 3 bases, with 9 bases separating them. The germline V gene encodes CDR1 SGDLS and CDR2 YYNGEE. Both 60 Vbeta primers and 13 Jbeta primers went into the PCR. Assay: immunoSEQ multiplex PCR; the TCRdb copy retains only in-frame clones and omits some. The repertoire holds 150,000 to 200,000 clones, with approximately 83% as singletons. The V and J genes are TRBV9 and TRBJ2-2; no reliable D call. This sequence originates from a woman under 30 in good health and CMV-seronegative. The sample comprised PBMCs. The DNA of the CDR3 is TGTGCCAGCAGCGTAGTAGACTCACACACCGGGGAGCTGTTTTTT. This translates into CASSVVDSHTGELFF.